This TCR beta chain came from a study of cytomegalovirus exposure and HLA in healthy donors. The study, taken as a whole, reports: Researchers reported in a later analysis that a missense DCLRE1C variant was tied to TCR beta V- and J-gene trimming. In a later analysis, several top co-occurrence clusters appeared linked to parvovirus B19, influenza, CMV and Epstein-Barr virus. Exclusion applied to some V segments, including TRBV6-2 and TRBV6-3, as they were indistinguishable. Evidence from a later analysis indicated that most CMV-associated TCR beta chains looked HLA-restricted.

A remark on this clone: What it binds is unknown.

Vbeta (60) and Jbeta (13) primers were used in the PCR. Some clones are missing from TCRdb's copy, which holds only in-frame ones; the method was immunoSEQ multiplex PCR. The table has some 140,000 clones, around 79% seen once. Germline V gene lookup returns CDR1 MGHRA and CDR2 YSYEKL. V lost 4 bases to trimming and J lost 1 base; unmatched junction nucleotides: 11. There are 19 residues in the CDR3. Material for sequencing was PBMCs. This sequence originates from a female donor in good health and CMV-seronegative. The chain uses TRBV4-1 and TRBJ2-3, with 13 bases aligning to TRBD2. CDR3: CASSPGLAGVPGRTDTQYF. In DNA form, the CDR3 reads TGCGCCAGCAGCCCCGGACTAGCGGGGGTACCTGGGCGCACAGATACGCAGTATTTT.